This entry is about one TCR beta chain. The antigen is unknown. The CDR3 runs to 14 residues. Germline V gene data show CDR1 as SGHAT and CDR2 as FQDESV (reference sequence). V was pared by 4 bases and J by 2 bases, with 11 bases between. This entry belongs to a study of T cell responses to AZD1222 COVID-19 vaccine. Clones were read by immunoSEQ multiplex PCR, and TCRdb kept only the in-frame ones, dropping some. The sample has about 96,000 clones; nearly 90% are singletons. Broader study findings: A mostly white British donor set with more females was recruited, and clonal diversity was possibly underestimated. Every sample of the repertoires postdated the peak T cell response. Nearly half of spike-specific TCRs reportedly target unmutated variant regions. Two doses of AZD1222 preceded a rise in Spike-specific TCR breadth and depth.

The chain joins TRBV11-1 to TRBJ1-1; D unresolved. The source is an adult in good health. Sequenced here: peripheral blood, sampled on day 0 of AZD1222 vaccination. The CDR3 nucleotides are TGTGCCAGCAGCTACGAGACGGGTAACACTGAAGCTTTCTTT. It codes for CASSYETGNTEAFF.